The 26 T cell receptor beta chains reported below all come from one sample, sequenced in a study of early T cells in non-severe SARS-CoV-2 infection. TCRdb called the 5' RACE reads again in MiXCR, with one record for every CDR3 protein. Among about 76,000 distinct CDR3 sequences, roughly 10% were seen once, and the ten largest hold over 3.5%. Sequenced sample: whole blood. These receptor sequences come from an adult who was a healthcare worker with PCR-confirmed SARS-CoV-2 infection or an uninfected control (not recorded which).

This clonotype has more than one count but fewer than ten. J is TRBJ2-3 and V is TRBV20-1, with D unclear. The germline CDR1 and CDR2 sequences are DFQATT and SNEGSKA (reference sequence). V was trimmed by 5 bases and J by 3 bases, leaving 3 bases between them. The CDR3 spans 10 residues. The CDR3 is CSAETDTQYF. DNA for the CDR3: TGCAGTGCTGAGACAGATACGCAGTATTTT.

This clonotype was counted only a few times. CDR3 in amino acids: CASSGGQGLSSPLHF. In DNA, the CDR3 is TGTGCCAGCAGTGGAGGACAGGGGTTGAGTTCACCCCTCCACTTT. The V gene is TRBV6-2 or TRBV6-3, the J gene TRBJ1-6; TRBD1 aligns across 9 bases. This CDR3 comprises 15 residues. Germline-derived CDR1 and CDR2 are MNHEY and SVGEGT. Trimming at V came to 5 bases and at J to 9 bases, leaving 8 bases not matched to a gene.

This clonotype was seen a few times. The V gene is TRBV7-8, the J gene TRBJ2-5; D could derive from TRBD1 or TRBD2 (7 bases each). The CDR3 has 14 amino acids. Trimming took 5 bases from V and 3 from J, leaving 13 bases between them. The germline V gene has CDR1 SGHVS and CDR2 FQNEAQ. In DNA, the CDR3 is TGTGCCAGCAGCAAGACAGGGAGGGAAGAGACCCAGTACTTC. Its protein is CASSKTGREETQYF.

The CDR3 protein is CASSQAAGSPQETQYF. The CDR3 bases are TGCGCCAGCAGCCAAGCGGCGGGTTCTCCGCAAGAGACCCAGTACTTC. The genes are TRBV4-1 and TRBJ2-5; D possibly corresponds to TRBD2 (5 bases). Trimming pared 1 base from V and 2 bases from J, leaving 14 bases between. CDR1 and CDR2 (germline): MGHRA, YSYEKL. CDR3 length: 16 residues.

This clonotype was detected ten times or more. The chain uses TRBV4-1 and TRBJ2-2; D is possibly TRBD1 or TRBD2 (5 bases each). The germline V gene has CDR1 MGHRA and CDR2 YSYEKL. The CDR3 is 17 amino acids. V was shortened by 3 bases and J by 0 bases, with 14 bases between the two germline ends. CDR3 in amino acids: CASSQGPGVTNTGELFF. The CDR3 nucleotides read TGCGCCAGCAGCCAGGGACCTGGGGTTACGAACACCGGGGAGCTGTTTTTT.

Here the CDR3 reads CASSYRQETQYF. Written as DNA, the CDR3 is TGTGCCAGCAGCTACAGGCAAGAGACCCAGTACTTC. The rearrangement uses TRBV7-2 and TRBJ2-5; the D gene is possibly TRBD1 (5 bases). CDR1 and CDR2 (germline): SGHTA, FQGNSA. This CDR3 spans 12 amino acids. The V end was cut by 4 bases, the J end by 2 bases, with 5 bases between.

This clonotype was seen a single time. The V call is TRBV11-2, the J call TRBJ1-4; D is possibly TRBD1 (6 bases). Germline values: CDR1 SGHAT, CDR2 FQNNGV. V was pared by 6 bases and J by 5 bases, with 16 bases between. The CDR3 extends over 15 amino acids. CDR3 DNA sequence: TGTGCCAGCAGACCCGTGACAGGTCGGAATGAAAAACTGTTTTTT. Protein product: CASRPVTGRNEKLFF.

This clonotype was seen more than once but under ten times. The V and J genes are TRBV12-3 or TRBV12-4 and TRBJ1-5; D is ambiguous. The CDR3 is 15 residues long. Trimming shortened V by 3 bases and J by 1 base, and 10 bases separated the two germline ends. The CDR3 reads CASSFVGGSNQPQHF. CDR3 sequence (DNA): TGTGCCAGCAGTTTCGTGGGAGGGAGCAATCAGCCCCAGCATTTT.

This clonotype was counted between two and nine times. This rearrangement joins TRBV7-3 to TRBJ1-5; D unresolved. The germline gives CDR1 SGHTA, CDR2 FQGTGA. Trimming took 1 base from V and 7 from J, leaving 11 bases between them. CDR3 size: 14 residues. The CDR3 DNA sequence: TGTGCCAGCAGCTTAAAGCCTGGTGGACAGCCCCAGCATTTT. Translating gives CASSLKPGGQPQHF.

V is TRBV20-1 and J is TRBJ2-7; D might be TRBD1 or TRBD2, each matching 5 bases. The CDR3 spans 13 residues. V gave up 0 bases and J gave up 3 bases, with 9 bases separating them. CDR1 and CDR2 from the germline V gene are DFQATT and SNEGSKA (reference sequence). The CDR3 coding sequence is TGCAGTGCTAGAGATGGGACCAGCTACGAGCAGTACTTC. Protein sequence: CSARDGTSYEQYF.

This clonotype has ten or more counts. A read error may account for a junction end that differs from germline. CDR3 DNA sequence: TGTGCCAGCTCGCCACGGGCAGGGATCTCTGTCGAGCAGTACTTC. Its protein product is CASSPRAGISVEQYF. V gene TRBV18 combines with J gene TRBJ2-7, with D perhaps matching TRBD1 (5 bases). This CDR3 is built from 15 residues. Germline CDR1 is KGHSH and CDR2 is LQKENI.

The rearrangement links TRBV6-6 to TRBJ2-7, with D perhaps matching TRBD2 (5 bases). The V end lost 6 bases, the J end lost 3 bases, and 15 bases lay between the germline ends. The CDR3 runs 14 residues. Germline CDR1 and CDR2: MNHNY and SVGAGI (reference sequence). The CDR3 sequence is CASRPTITHYEQYF. The CDR3 DNA reads TGTGCCAGCAGGCCGACTATAACCCACTACGAGCAGTACTTC.

This clonotype has ten or more counts. The V and J genes are TRBV7-2 and TRBJ2-7; 11 bases match TRBD2. CDR1 is SGHTA and CDR2 is FQGNSA in the germline V gene. With 6 bases clipped from V and 6 bases from J, the junction kept 7 bases outside the gene matches. This CDR3 comprises 14 residues. CDR3: CASRASGGQIEQYF. CDR3 DNA: TGTGCCAGCAGAGCTAGCGGGGGGCAAATCGAGCAGTACTTC.

This clonotype was seen a handful of times. This chain links TRBV7-2 with TRBJ2-1; 7 bases align to TRBD2. CDR3 length equals 15 residues. Trimming removed 5 bases from V and 0 bases from J; junction bases left unmatched: 4. CDR1 is SGHTA and CDR2 is FQGNSA in the germline V gene. CDR3 sequence (DNA): TGTGCCAGCAGCCGACTAGCCAGCTCCTACAATGAGCAGTTCTTC. It encodes CASSRLASSYNEQFF. The variable domain in full, with the rest retrieved from reference TRBV7-2 and TRBJ2-1, is GAGVSQSPSNKVTEKGKDVELRCDPISGHTALYWYRQSLGQGLEFLIYFQGNSAPDKSGLPSDRFSAERTGGSVSTLTIQRTQQEDSAVYLCASSRLASSYNEQFFGPGTRLTVL.

The chain uses TRBV20-1 and TRBJ2-1; the D gene is possibly TRBD1 (5 bases). Germline assignment: CDR1 DFQATT and CDR2 SNEGSKA (reference sequence). Trimming pared 0 bases from V and 5 bases from J, leaving 11 bases between. The CDR3 spans 14 residues. The CDR3: CSARDLQGNNEQFF. The CDR3, as DNA: TGCAGTGCTAGAGATCTCCAGGGCAACAATGAGCAGTTCTTC.

This clonotype was seen repeatedly, ten times or more. The chain has TRBV5-1 and TRBJ1-1; D call uncertain. The CDR3 has 14 amino acids. With 4 bases removed from V and 8 bases from J, the gap between germline ends came to 18 bases. In germline, CDR1 is SGHRS, CDR2 YFSETQ. CDR3 loop: CASSNHLEPWEAFF. CDR3 nucleotides: TGCGCCAGCAGCAACCATCTAGAGCCGTGGGAAGCTTTCTTT.

This clonotype turned up a few times. The chain couples TRBV20-1 to TRBJ1-1; unclear D gene. V lost 3 bases and J 1 base, leaving 9 bases between the germline ends. Germline CDR1 DFQATT, CDR2 SNEGSKA (reference sequence). This CDR3 spans 13 amino acids. This CDR3 is CSASYGTNTEAFF. DNA of the CDR3: TGCAGTGCTAGTTACGGCACGAACACTGAAGCTTTCTTT.

This clonotype was detected only a few times. The chain is built from TRBV19 and TRBJ1-5; D remains unclear. The CDR3 totals 15 residues. The germline V gene has CDR1 LNHDA and CDR2 SQIVND (reference sequence). With 3 bases removed from V and 0 bases from J, the gap between germline ends came to 9 bases. The CDR3 nucleotides read TGTGCCAGTAGTATCACGGGAAGTAGCAATCAGCCCCAGCATTTT. Its translation: CASSITGSSNQPQHF. The full variable domain, in which reference TRBV19 and TRBJ1-5 provide the parts outside the CDR3, is DGGITQSPKYLFRKEGQNVTLSCEQNLNHDAMYWYRQDPGQGLRLIYYSQIVNDFQKGDIAEGYSVSREKKESFPLTVTSAQKNPTAFYLCASSITGSSNQPQHFGDGTRLSIL.

This clonotype showed up many times. The J gene is TRBJ1-4, the V gene TRBV9, with 8 positions matching TRBD1. The CDR3 has 14 residues. Germline V gives CDR1 SGDLS, CDR2 YYNGEE. With 4 bases clipped from V and 12 bases from J, the junction kept 11 bases outside the gene matches. The DNA for the CDR3 is TGTGCCAGCAGCTGGACAGGGTCTCCTGATGAACTGTTTTTT. Translating gives CASSWTGSPDELFF.

V usage is TRBV7-3 and J usage is TRBJ1-1; TRBD1 aligns across 8 bases. With V trimmed by 5 bases and J by 1 base, 3 bases remained unmatched. CDR3 length: 14 amino acids. Germline values: CDR1 SGHTA, CDR2 FQGTGA. The DNA of the CDR3 is TGTGCCAGCAGCCCACAGGGGGGGAACACTGAAGCTTTCTTT. Translation gives CASSPQGGNTEAFF. The full variable domain, with the rest looked up from reference TRBV7-3 and TRBJ1-1, is GAGVSQTPSNKVTEKGKYVELRCDPISGHTALYWYRQSLGQGPEFLIYFQGTGAADDSGLPNDRFFAVRPEGSVSTLKIQRTERGDSAVYLCASSPQGGNTEAFFGQGTRLTVV.

This clonotype was seen a handful of times. DNA of the CDR3: TGTGCCAGCAGCAAACTAGCGGGGGGCGGTGAGCAGTTCTTC. Translation: CASSKLAGGGEQFF. The rearrangement joins TRBV14 to TRBJ2-1; TRBD2 matches at 12 bases. This CDR3 comprises 14 residues. The germline V gene has CDR1 SGHDN and CDR2 FVKESK. J lost 9 bases, V lost 5 bases, and 5 bases had no gene match.

This clonotype was counted only a few times. J is TRBJ1-6 and V is TRBV10-3; D unclear. The CDR3 consists of 13 residues. V lost 10 bases, J lost 4 bases, and 11 bases lay in between. The germline V gene encodes CDR1 ENHRY and CDR2 SYGVKD. In DNA, the CDR3 is TGTGCCAGTAATGGGGTATATAATTCACCCCTCCACTTT. Translation: CASNGVYNSPLHF.

This clonotype has just a few counts. One end of the junction fails to match germline, which may point to a read error. J is TRBJ2-1 and V is TRBV7-7; D is possibly TRBD1 (5 bases). This CDR3 has 16 amino acids. Germline V gene sequence: CDR1 SSHAT, CDR2 FNYEAQ (reference sequence). In DNA form, the CDR3 reads TGTGCTAGCAGCCTGGGGCAGGGAAGATCCTACAATGAGCAGTTCTTC. Its translation: CASSLGQGRSYNEQFF.

There are many counts of this clonotype. The chain carries TRBV30 and TRBJ1-2; 9 bases line up with TRBD1. The V and J ends lost 0 bases and 4 bases, in that order; junction bases with no gene match: 9. The germline V gene has CDR1 GTSNPN and CDR2 SVGIG (reference sequence). This CDR3 contains 16 residues. The CDR3 bases are TGTGCCTGGAGTGTACTTCTGACAGGGGGTGGCTATGGCTACACCTTC. This gives the protein CAWSVLLTGGGYGYTF.

The chain recombines TRBV7-2 with TRBJ1-1; D remains ambiguous. CDR3 length equals 17 residues. In germline, CDR1 is SGHTA, CDR2 FQGNSA. V was clipped by 1 base and J by 1 base, with 16 bases between them. The CDR3 loop is CASSLVMSGKGNTEAFF. The CDR3 nucleotides are TGTGCCAGCAGCTTAGTGATGTCAGGCAAGGGGAACACTGAAGCTTTCTTT.

There are many counts of this clonotype. The chain couples TRBV5-1 to TRBJ1-2; no firm D call. Trimming took 3 bases from V and 3 from J, leaving 18 bases between them. The germline V gene has CDR1 SGHRS and CDR2 YFSETQ. This CDR3 comprises 16 residues. The CDR3 DNA is TGCGCCAGCAGCTCCTCTCCTGGCAGGAGTGACTATGGCTACACCTTC. This sequence encodes CASSSSPGRSDYGYTF.